The next 25 T cell receptor beta chains were all read from a single sample in a study of cytomegalovirus exposure and HLA in healthy donors (dated by TCRdb to about 2017). Preparation of the library involved the immunoSEQ multiplex PCR assay. A mixture of 60 forward primers for TCR Vbeta segments and 13 reverse primers for TCR Jbeta segments was used in the multiplex PCR. TCRdb mirrors the immuneACCESS table, restricted to in-frame sequences. Some clones are absent from its copies; in checked studies, under half trace to an unresolved V gene, and the reason for the others is unknown. For this sample the table gives about 180,000 clones, of which 70% to 85% were detected only once. Clones ranked in the top ten supply roughly 1.4% of the sample. The sample consisted of PBMCs. The receptors were sampled from a man between 18 and 29 years old in good health and CMV-seronegative.

The chain couples TRBV27 to TRBJ2-6; 8 bases are a match to TRBD2. The CDR3 is 17 residues long. Germline CDR1 MNHEY, CDR2 SMNVEV (reference sequence). V was pared by 3 bases and J by 2 bases, with 6 bases of the junction left unmatched. This CDR3 is CASSFGTRITGANVLTF. The CDR3 coding sequence is TGTGCCAGCAGTTTTGGGACTAGGATCACTGGGGCCAACGTCCTGACTTTC.

The chain has TRBV6-5 and TRBJ2-5; 7 positions match TRBD1. The CDR3 is made up of 15 amino acids. The germline V gene encodes CDR1 MNHEY and CDR2 SVGAGI. J was trimmed by 4 bases and V by 5 bases; bases with no gene match: 10. The CDR3 DNA reads TGTGCCAGCAGTAAGACATATACAGGGGTAGAGACCCAGTACTTC. It specifies CASSKTYTGVETQYF.

This clone has a handful of counts. The chain uses TRBV7-8 and TRBJ2-2, with a weak D call TRBD2 (6 bases). The germline CDR1 and CDR2 sequences are SGHVS and FQNEAQ. This CDR3 has 16 residues. Trimming stripped 5 bases from V and 4 bases from J, with 17 bases between. The CDR3 region is CASSPRGSGGTGELFF. CDR3 nucleotide sequence: TGTGCCAGCAGCCCCCGCGGTAGCGGCGGCACCGGGGAGCTGTTTTTT. The full variable domain, its missing parts supplied by reference TRBV7-8 and TRBJ2-2, is GAGVSQSPRYKVAKRGQDVALRCDPISGHVSLFWYQQALGQGPEFLTYFQNEAQLDKSGLPSDRFFAERPEGSVSTLKIQRTQQEDSAVYLCASSPRGSGGTGELFFGEGSRLTVL.

This clone was detected only once. The chain recombines TRBV6-1 with TRBJ2-2; perhaps TRBD1 as D (6 bases). Trimming shortened V by 5 bases and J by 4 bases, and 8 bases separated the two germline ends. The germline CDR1 and CDR2 sequences are MNHNS and SASEGT. The CDR3 has 13 residues. This CDR3 reads CASSLGGTGELFF. The CDR3 nucleotides are TGTGCCAGCAGTTTAGGGGGCACCGGGGAGCTGTTTTTT.

This clone was counted only a few times. This chain joins TRBV5-1 and TRBJ2-3, with D tentatively TRBD1 (5 bases). Trimming pared 5 bases from V and 4 bases from J, leaving 14 bases between. This CDR3 region has 14 residues. Germline V gives CDR1 SGHRS, CDR2 YFSETQ. CDR3 in DNA: TGCGCCAGCAGGCAGGGTGGGTGGGCAGATACGCAGTATTTT. This gives the protein CASRQGGWADTQYF.

The V and J genes are TRBV7-9 and TRBJ2-1; maybe TRBD2 (5 bases). CDR3 length: 11 amino acids. The germline V and J ends were trimmed by 0 bases and 14 bases, with 8 bases remaining between them. Germline values: CDR1 SEHNR, CDR2 FQNEAQ (reference sequence). The CDR3 DNA follows: TGTGCCAGCAGCTTAGCGGGAGTCAAGTTCTTC. It is translated as CASSLAGVKFF. Full variable domain (missing parts from reference TRBV7-9 and TRBJ2-1): DTGVSQNPRHKITKRGQNVTFRCDPISEHNRLYWYRQTLGQGPEFLTYFQNEAQLEKSRLLSDRFSAERPKGSFSTLEIQRTEQGDSAMYLCASSLAGVKFFGPGTRLTVL.

This chain connects TRBV4-1 to TRBJ2-7; a weak D match, TRBD2 (7 bases). This CDR3 is 16 amino acids long. The V gene lost 2 bases and the J gene lost 6 bases, with 20 bases spanning the gap. From germline, CDR1 is MGHRA and CDR2 YSYEKL. DNA for the CDR3: TGCGCCAGCAGCCAACCTAGAGCGGGACACGGAAGCGAGCAGTACTTC. It encodes CASSQPRAGHGSEQYF.

The rearrangement uses TRBV18 and TRBJ2-5, with 9 bases lining up with TRBD2. V was pared by 5 bases and J by 2 bases, with 3 bases of the junction left unmatched. This CDR3 has 14 residues. The germline gives CDR1 KGHSH, CDR2 LQKENI. The CDR3 DNA sequence: TGTGCCAGCTCAACGGGACTAGCACAAGAGACCCAGTACTTC. This encodes CASSTGLAQETQYF.

In its sample, this clone was seen a few times. The same CDR3 can be traced to other DNA sequences in this sample. The chain couples TRBV4-3 to TRBJ1-1; D ambiguous. V lost 0 bases, J lost 2 bases, and 4 bases lay in between. CDR1 is LGHNA and CDR2 is YSLEER in the germline V gene. The CDR3 sequence is 13 residues long. The CDR3 loop is CASSQDRNTEAFF. For the CDR3, the DNA is TGCGCCAGCAGCCAAGATAGAAACACTGAAGCTTTCTTT.

The chain uses TRBV30 and TRBJ2-7; 9 positions agree with TRBD1. The germline CDR1 and CDR2 sequences are GTSNPN and SVGIG (reference sequence). This CDR3 spans 14 amino acids. J was trimmed by 5 bases and V by 2 bases; bases with no gene match: 7. This CDR3 is CAWSPGQGFHEQYF. CDR3 in DNA: TGTGCCTGGAGTCCGGGACAGGGTTTCCACGAGCAGTACTTC.

The rearrangement links TRBV29-1 to TRBJ2-7, with 8 positions matching TRBD1. Germline V gene lookup returns CDR1 SQVTM and CDR2 ANQGSEA. The CDR3 extends over 12 amino acids. V shed 6 bases, J shed 3 bases, and the junction held 4 bases outside the gene matches. Here the CDR3 reads CSVTGDLYEQYF. The CDR3 coding sequence is TGCAGCGTGACAGGGGACCTCTACGAGCAGTACTTC.

This clone was counted once. The chain carries TRBV18 and TRBJ1-1, with TRBD1 as a possible D gene (5 bases). From germline, CDR1 is KGHSH and CDR2 LQKENI. V lost 2 bases and J lost 3, with 10 bases in between. The CDR3 has 14 amino acids. The DNA for the CDR3 is TGTGCCAGCTCACCAGTCATAGGGGACACTGAAGCTTTCTTT. It codes for CASSPVIGDTEAFF.

This clone was seen only once. The V and J genes are TRBV30 and TRBJ1-6; D might be TRBD1 (5 bases). V gave up 1 base and J gave up 14 bases, with 9 bases separating them. Germline loops: CDR1 GTSNPN, CDR2 SVGIG (reference sequence). CDR3 length: 11 residues. DNA of the CDR3: TGTGCCTGGAGTGGGGACTTTTCCCTCCACTTT. This codes for CAWSGDFSLHF.

J is TRBJ2-7 and V is TRBV19, with TRBD2 matching 12 bases. The germline V gene has CDR1 LNHDA and CDR2 SQIVND (reference sequence). The V and J ends lost 3 bases and 3 bases, in that order; junction bases with no gene match: 3. The CDR3 has 15 amino acids. The CDR3 reads CASSMGLAGNYEQYF. In nucleotides, the CDR3 is TGTGCCAGTAGTATGGGACTAGCGGGCAACTACGAGCAGTACTTC. Looking up the rest from reference TRBV19 and TRBJ2-7 gives the full variable domain: DGGITQSPKYLFRKEGQNVTLSCEQNLNHDAMYWYRQDPGQGLRLIYYSQIVNDFQKGDIAEGYSVSREKKESFPLTVTSAQKNPTAFYLCASSMGLAGNYEQYFGPGTRLTVT.

The J gene is TRBJ2-1, the V gene TRBV5-1; TRBD2 agrees at 14 bases. The CDR3 contains 18 residues. The V gene's germline CDR1 is SGHRS and CDR2 YFSETQ. J lost 0 bases, V lost 5 bases, and 7 bases had no gene match. DNA for the CDR3: TGCGCCAGCAGACGACGGACTAGCGGGGGGAACTCCTACAATGAGCAGTTCTTC. Its protein product is CASRRRTSGGNSYNEQFF. Together with reference TRBV5-1 and TRBJ2-1, the CDR3 gives the full variable domain: KAGVTQTPRYLIKTRGQQVTLSCSPISGHRSVSWYQQTPGQGLQFLFEYFSETQRNKGNFPGRFSGRQFSNSRSEMNVSTLELGDSALYLCASRRRTSGGNSYNEQFFGPGTRLTVL.

The genes are TRBV6-5 and TRBJ1-4; TRBD1 might be the D (5 bases). This CDR3 has 15 amino acids. Germline V CDR1 and CDR2: MNHEY, SVGAGI. Trimming took off 0 bases at V and 8 bases at J, with 13 bases between the two ends. The CDR3, as DNA: TGTGCCAGCAGTTACTCGGGGCAGGTCGGGGAAAAACTGTTTTTT. Amino acid sequence: CASSYSGQVGEKLFF.

The chain links TRBV4-3 to TRBJ1-4; 9 nucleotides line up with TRBD1. After removal of 3 bases from V and 2 bases from J, the junction contained 7 bases not matched to a gene. Per germline, CDR1 LGHNA and CDR2 YSLEER. The CDR3 consists of 17 residues. This CDR3 reads CASSQHPGTGTNEKLFF. CDR3 sequence (DNA): TGCGCCAGCAGCCAGCATCCCGGGACAGGGACTAATGAAAAACTGTTTTTT.

This sequence joins TRBV9 and TRBJ1-3, with 8 bases fitting TRBD1. The V segment lost 3 bases and the J segment 0 bases; nucleotides outside the gene matches: 5. The CDR3 covers 16 residues. CDR1 is SGDLS, CDR2 YYNGEE, per germline. The CDR3 here is CASSATGGNSGNTIYF. CDR3 in DNA: TGTGCCAGCAGCGCCACAGGGGGTAACTCTGGAAACACCATATATTTT.

This clone was seen only a few times. The V call is TRBV11-1, the J call TRBJ2-1; D is ambiguous. The CDR3 spans 12 residues. Germline values: CDR1 SGHAT, CDR2 FQDESV (reference sequence). The V and J ends lost 5 bases and 6 bases respectively, with 8 bases between them. The CDR3 DNA is TGTGCCAGCAGCCCACAGCCCAATGAGCAGTTCTTC. It encodes CASSPQPNEQFF.

This chain joins TRBV4-1 and TRBJ1-5; TRBD1 aligns across 12 bases. J lost 6 bases, V lost 3 bases, and 3 bases had no gene match. The CDR3 totals 15 residues. Germline V gene lookup returns CDR1 MGHRA and CDR2 YSYEKL. This chain's CDR3 is CASSQGDRGLQPQHF. CDR3 bases: TGCGCCAGCAGCCAGGGGGACAGGGGGCTTCAGCCCCAGCATTTT.

The chain has TRBV14 and TRBJ2-5, with 9 nucleotides matching TRBD2. Looked up from germline, CDR1 is SGHDN and CDR2 is FVKESK. The CDR3 length is 19 residues. V gave up 4 bases and J gave up 4 bases; unmatched junction bases: 19. The CDR3 loop is CASSPSPVLSGGSGETQYF. In DNA form, the CDR3 reads TGTGCCAGCAGCCCCTCACCGGTACTTAGCGGGGGATCGGGAGAGACCCAGTACTTC.

A single count supports this clone. V gene TRBV4-3 combines with J gene TRBJ2-5; weak D call: TRBD1 (6 bases). This CDR3 has 16 amino acids. Germline CDR1 is LGHNA and CDR2 is YSLEER. V lost 1 base to trimming and J lost 11 bases, with 23 bases between them. Here the CDR3 DNA reads TGCGCCAGCAGCCAAGTTGTCGCAGGGGAAGGGGGAGAGCAGTACTTC. Translating gives CASSQVVAGEGGEQYF.

This chain joins TRBV4-3 and TRBJ2-3, with D hard to call. Looked up from germline, CDR1 is LGHNA and CDR2 is YSLEER. V was cut by 0 bases and J by 6 bases, with 7 bases left in between. This CDR3 comprises 13 residues. The CDR3 protein is CASSQDFPDTQYF. In DNA form, the CDR3 reads TGCGCCAGCAGCCAAGATTTCCCGGATACGCAGTATTTT.

This chain joins TRBV11-3 and TRBJ2-5; D is ambiguous. Germline V CDR1 and CDR2: SGHNT, YENEEA. The CDR3 runs 11 residues. Trimming removed 5 bases at V and 1 base at J, with 2 bases between. Written as DNA, the CDR3 is TGTGCCAGCAGCCTCCAAGAGACCCAGTACTTC. It yields the protein CASSLQETQYF.

V and J are TRBV2 and TRBJ1-2; D not resolved. V lost 4 bases to trimming and J lost 8 bases, with 11 bases between them. Germline V gives CDR1 SNHLY, CDR2 FYNNEI. The CDR3 runs to 12 residues. CDR3 coding DNA: TGTGCCAGCAGTGGCTCGCGGTTGGGCTACACCTTC. It translates to CASSGSRLGYTF. Full variable domain (missing parts from reference TRBV2 and TRBJ1-2): EPEVTQTPSHQVTQMGQEVILRCVPISNHLYFYWYRQILGQKVEFLVSFYNNEISEKSEIFDDQFSVERPDGSNFTLKIRSTKLEDSAMYFCASSGSRLGYTFGSGTRLTVV.